The 31 T cell receptor beta chains listed next were all sequenced from one sample in a study of blood T cells in healthy people across ages. It was with a sample-barcoded 5' primer and a J-beta primer mix that a second PCR of about 7 to 12 cycles was run. TCRdb processed the 5' RACE reads anew with MiXCR; each CDR3 protein has one entry. The repertoire holds some 890,000 distinct CDR3 sequences, with almost 30% as singletons. The data were also submitted as part of a second study, on T cells of mothers and their children.

The sequenced sample was blood. The source of these receptors is a middle-aged woman in good health.

The sample holds many counts of this clonotype. V gene TRBV4-1 combines with J gene TRBJ2-1; no reliable D call. The CDR3 is 13 residues long. The germline gives CDR1 MGHRA, CDR2 YSYEKL. V was clipped by 0 bases and J by 8 bases, with 8 bases between them. CDR3 coding DNA: TGCGCCAGCAGCCAAGATATCGAGGATGAGCAGTTCTTC. Encoded protein: CASSQDIEDEQFF.

This sequence joins TRBV6-5 and TRBJ2-1; D could derive from TRBD1 or TRBD2 (8 bases each). Between the trimmed V and J ends, which lost 6 bases and 5 bases, there was a span of 14 bases. The CDR3 is made up of 14 amino acids. Germline lookup yields CDR1 MNHEY and CDR2 SVGAGI. Here the CDR3 DNA reads TGTGCCAGCAGCAGGGGGCGGGGGGACAATGAGCAGTTCTTC. This gives the protein CASSRGRGDNEQFF.

The chain combines TRBV7-9 with TRBJ2-3; D may be TRBD1 or TRBD2 (6 bases each). Trimming stripped 3 bases from V and 6 bases from J, with 16 bases between. Germline loops: CDR1 SEHNR, CDR2 FQNEAQ (reference sequence). The length of the CDR3 is 15 residues. The DNA for the CDR3 is TGTGCCAGCAGCTTTGGATTGGGGGGCTCCGATACGCAGTATTTT. This encodes CASSFGLGGSDTQYF.

This clonotype was seen more than once but under ten times. The CDR3 DNA reads as TGTGCCAGCAGTCCTAACCGGGACAGCCCCTACGAGCAGTACTTC. Translated: CASSPNRDSPYEQYF. This chain connects TRBV6-6 to TRBJ2-7, with TRBD1 matching over 7 bases. V shed 5 bases and J 2 bases; nucleotides not matched to a gene: 9. CDR1 MNHNY and CDR2 SVGAGI come from the germline V gene (reference sequence). The CDR3 has 15 residues.

This clonotype was detected only a few times. The chain couples TRBV9 to TRBJ1-5; the D is unclear. V dropped 0 bases and J dropped 0 bases, with 22 bases sitting between them. Germline lookup yields CDR1 SGDLS and CDR2 YYNGEE. The CDR3 has 20 residues. In nucleotides, the CDR3 is TGTGCCAGCAGCGTAGCCCCCCGCGGGCTCAAGATCTATAGCAATCAGCCCCAGCATTTT. Translation: CASSVAPRGLKIYSNQPQHF.

For this clonotype: At one end, the junction sequence differs from germline, possibly due to a read error. This chain joins TRBV12-3 or TRBV12-4 and TRBJ2-1; D is perhaps TRBD1 (5 bases). The CDR3 runs to 12 residues. CDR3 DNA: TGTGCCAGCAGTTTAGGGGGCGATGAGCAGGTCTTC. This translates into CASSLGGDEQVF.

V and J are TRBV29-1 and TRBJ2-4, with TRBD2 identical over 9 bases. The J call may be faulty, since TRBJ2-7 better matches the DNA end. The CDR3 runs 15 residues. Germline V gene lookup returns CDR1 SQVTM and CDR2 ANQGSEA. This chain's CDR3 is CSAGPISGSPHEQYF. In DNA, the CDR3 is TGCAGCGCCGGTCCCATTAGCGGGAGTCCCCACGAGCAGTACTTC.

The V call is TRBV20-1, the J call TRBJ2-1, with D possibly being TRBD1 or TRBD2 (5 bases each). The CDR3 sequence is 13 residues long. Germline CDR1 DFQATT, CDR2 SNEGSKA (reference sequence). Trimming took off 5 bases at V and 6 bases at J, with 14 bases between the two ends. The CDR3 is CSAGEGLGNEQFF. CDR3 nucleotides: TGCAGTGCTGGCGAGGGGCTGGGCAATGAGCAGTTCTTC.

The sample holds a few counts of this clonotype. This chain links TRBV7-2 with TRBJ1-1; D not certain. V dropped 5 bases and J dropped 2 bases, with 12 bases sitting between them. The CDR3 is made up of 14 amino acids. Germline V gene sequence: CDR1 SGHTA, CDR2 FQGNSA. The CDR3 region is CASSVVRGNTEAFF. The CDR3 nucleotides are TGTGCCAGCAGCGTTGTCCGGGGTAACACTGAAGCTTTCTTT.

This clonotype has a handful of counts. V is TRBV19 and J is TRBJ1-5; 12 nucleotides agree with TRBD1. The CDR3 extends over 17 amino acids. Germline V gene sequence: CDR1 LNHDA, CDR2 SQIVND (reference sequence). V lost 6 bases to trimming and J lost 0 bases; unmatched junction nucleotides: 6. CDR3 sequence: CASRPGQGAYSNQPQHF. For the CDR3, the DNA is TGTGCCAGTAGACCGGGACAGGGGGCTTATAGCAATCAGCCCCAGCATTTT.

This clonotype was picked up many times. This chain connects TRBV28 to TRBJ2-5; TRBD1 is a possible D gene (6 bases). Germline loops: CDR1 MDHEN, CDR2 SYDVKM. CDR3 size: 16 residues. V shed 4 bases and J shed 11 bases, with 26 bases lying between them. In nucleotides, the CDR3 is TGTGCCAGCAGTTCCACCTGGGGGACACCGAGTTATGGACAGTACTTC. Encoded protein: CASSSTWGTPSYGQYF.

This clonotype was seen more than once but under ten times. The rearrangement joins TRBV14 to TRBJ2-5; 7 bases match TRBD2. The closer fit of TRBJ2-7 to the DNA end suggests the J call may be wrong. The CDR3 runs 14 residues. CDR1 and CDR2 (germline): SGHDN, FVKESK. The CDR3, as DNA: TGTGCCAGCAACTCTGGGCGGGGGTATCTCGAGCAGTACTTC. Translated, it gives CASNSGRGYLEQYF.

The count of this clonotype is one. The chain joins TRBV11-1 to TRBJ2-2; TRBD2 aligns across 11 bases. Germline CDR1 reads SGHAT; CDR2 reads FQDESV (reference sequence). The CDR3 is 17 amino acids. V dropped 7 bases and J dropped 6; count of bases not matched to a gene: 13. CDR3 DNA: TGTGCCAGCACCCTAAAGGGCACTAGCGGGGGTGCCGGGGAGCTGTTTTTT. It yields the protein CASTLKGTSGGAGELFF.

This clonotype has more than one count but fewer than ten. The J gene is TRBJ2-2, the V gene TRBV5-6; 10 bases line up with TRBD2. There are 16 residues in the CDR3. V lost 2 bases, J lost 4 bases, and 5 bases stayed unmatched. Germline-derived CDR1 and CDR2 are SGHDT and YYEEEE. CDR3 sequence (DNA): TGTGCCAGCAGCTTCGGACTAGCGGCGGGCACCGGGGAGCTGTTTTTT. Amino acids: CASSFGLAAGTGELFF.

The chain joins TRBV14 to TRBJ2-1; no definite D call. The length of the CDR3 is 17 residues. Germline CDR1 and CDR2: SGHDN and FVKESK. The ends were cut back, 0 bases at V and 0 bases at J, with 12 bases in the middle. CDR3 in DNA: TGTGCCAGCAGCCAAGATCTCCGGCCGTACTCCTACAATGAGCAGTTCTTC. Its protein is CASSQDLRPYSYNEQFF.

This clonotype has a count of ten or more. The genes are TRBV7-2 and TRBJ2-3, with D perhaps TRBD2 (7 bases). With 8 bases removed from V and 2 bases from J, the gap between germline ends came to 17 bases. Germline CDR1 SGHTA, CDR2 FQGNSA. The CDR3 consists of 15 residues. The CDR3: CASGVAGALTDTQYF. The CDR3 DNA follows: TGTGCCAGCGGGGTCGCGGGGGCCCTCACAGATACGCAGTATTTT.

This clonotype was recorded many times. The rearrangement uses TRBV5-1 and TRBJ2-1; weak D call: TRBD2 (7 bases). The CDR3 runs 15 residues. Per the germline V gene, CDR1 is SGHRS and CDR2 is YFSETQ. With 2 bases removed from V and 7 bases from J, the gap between germline ends came to 16 bases. CDR3 residues: CASSFGGGVRNEQFF. The DNA of the CDR3 is TGCGCCAGCAGCTTCGGAGGGGGGGTTCGAAATGAGCAGTTCTTC.

This clonotype was found many times. The V and J genes are TRBV4-1 and TRBJ2-7; TRBD1 or TRBD2 may be the D gene (5 bases each). Trimming stripped 4 bases from V and 2 bases from J, with 15 bases between. CDR1 and CDR2 (germline): MGHRA, YSYEKL. The CDR3 covers 15 residues. The CDR3 loop is CASSRAPGTPYEQYF. The CDR3 DNA is TGCGCCAGCAGCCGGGCCCCAGGGACCCCCTACGAGCAGTACTTC.

This clonotype was counted only a few times. The chain couples TRBV7-2 to TRBJ1-1; D ambiguous. The germline V gene has CDR1 SGHTA and CDR2 FQGNSA. The CDR3 covers 13 residues. V dropped 4 bases and J dropped 7 bases, with 13 bases sitting between them. The CDR3 region is CASSSGPFNEAFF. The CDR3 bases are TGTGCCAGCAGCTCAGGACCTTTTAATGAAGCTTTCTTT.

This chain joins TRBV12-3 or TRBV12-4 and TRBJ1-2, with 9 bases lining up with TRBD1. This CDR3 has 15 residues. V lost 4 bases and J lost 4; bases outside the gene matches: 7. Written as DNA, the CDR3 is TGTGCCAGCAGTTCAAGGACAGGGGACCTCTATGGCTACACCTTC. It translates to CASSSRTGDLYGYTF.

This clonotype was detected many times. This rearrangement joins TRBV6-5 to TRBJ1-6; D is possibly TRBD1 (6 bases). There are 17 residues in the CDR3. Germline-derived CDR1 and CDR2 are MNHEY and SVGAGI. The V and J ends lost 2 bases and 5 bases respectively, with 16 bases between them. Written as DNA, the CDR3 is TGTGCCAGCAGTTACAAAATAAGGGACACCAATAATTCACCCCTCCACTTT. The encoded protein is CASSYKIRDTNNSPLHF.

The table lists this clonotype with a few counts. A read error may explain this, as a much larger clone is one base away. CDR3: CASSCGRATGELFF. DNA for the CDR3: TGCGCCAGCAGCTGTGGCAGGGCCACCGGGGAGCTGTTTTTT. V gene TRBV5-1 combines with J gene TRBJ2-2; possible D gene TRBD1, 5 bases. CDR1 and CDR2 (germline): SGHRS, YFSETQ. This CDR3 contains 14 residues. The ends were cut back, 3 bases at V and 4 bases at J, with 10 bases in the middle.

This clonotype was recorded a few times. The chain employs TRBV29-1 and TRBJ2-7; no reliable D call. This CDR3 comprises 14 residues. Germline CDR1 SQVTM, CDR2 ANQGSEA. Trimming shortened V by 3 bases and J by 4 bases, and 16 bases separated the two germline ends. DNA for the CDR3: TGCAGCGTTGAGTCGGCTATCTCCGGATACGAGCAGTACTTC. The encoded protein is CSVESAISGYEQYF.

V gene TRBV6-5 combines with J gene TRBJ1-2, with TRBD1 matching 8 bases. CDR3 length: 12 residues. Germline CDR1 and CDR2: MNHEY and SVGAGI. V was clipped by 6 bases and J by 10 bases; unmatched bases: 7. CDR3 coding DNA: TGTGCCAGCAGGCCAGGGGGCGAGGACTACACCTTC. Amino acids: CASRPGGEDYTF.

The J gene is TRBJ2-2, the V gene TRBV29-1; the match to TRBD1 covers 7 bases. The CDR3 extends over 14 amino acids. Looked up from germline, CDR1 is SQVTM and CDR2 is ANQGSEA. V was clipped by 6 bases and J by 0 bases; unmatched bases: 4. CDR3 nucleotides: TGCAGCGTACAGGACAGGACGAACACCGGGGAGCTGTTTTTT. As protein: CSVQDRTNTGELFF.

This clonotype was observed at least ten times. The chain couples TRBV20-1 to TRBJ2-7, with 8 nucleotides matching TRBD1. This CDR3 spans 15 amino acids. Germline values: CDR1 DFQATT, CDR2 SNEGSKA (reference sequence). V shed 0 bases, J shed 1 base, and the junction held 5 bases outside the gene matches. The CDR3 loop reads CSARDQYRGSYEQYF. The CDR3, as DNA: TGCAGTGCTAGAGATCAGTACAGGGGGTCCTACGAGCAGTACTTC.

This clonotype came up many times. This chain uses TRBV20-1 with TRBJ2-7; 10 bases match TRBD1. This CDR3 spans 14 amino acids. Germline loops: CDR1 DFQATT, CDR2 SNEGSKA (reference sequence). Unmatched junction bases numbered 6, after V lost 5 bases and J lost 2 bases. The CDR3 loop is CSAGGQGGTYEQYF. CDR3 sequence (DNA): TGCAGTGCTGGAGGACAGGGGGGAACCTACGAGCAGTACTTC.

The J gene is TRBJ2-7, the V gene TRBV18; D perhaps matches TRBD1 (6 bases). Trimming took off 4 bases at V and 3 bases at J, with 13 bases between the two ends. The CDR3 is 14 residues long. Germline loops: CDR1 KGHSH, CDR2 LQKENI. CDR3 region: CASSRRDTGYEQYF. The CDR3 DNA is TGTGCCAGCTCACGCCGGGACACAGGCTACGAGCAGTACTTC.

This clonotype was seen a handful of times. V and J are TRBV3-1 and TRBJ2-3, with 7 bases matching TRBD1. CDR1 is LGHDT and CDR2 is YNNKEL in the germline V gene (reference sequence). The CDR3 covers 16 residues. J was trimmed by 0 bases and V by 0 bases; bases with no gene match: 3. The DNA for the CDR3 is TGTGCCAGCAGCCAAGAAGAGGGGGCGAGCACAGATACGCAGTATTTT. It specifies CASSQEEGASTDTQYF.

V usage is TRBV27 and J usage is TRBJ2-7, with TRBD1 matching 10 bases. The length of the CDR3 is 14 residues. J gave up 4 bases and V 4 bases, and 4 bases lay outside the gene matches. The germline V gene encodes CDR1 MNHEY and CDR2 SMNVEV (reference sequence). As DNA, the CDR3 is TGTGCCAGCAGTTGGCGGGGACAGGGGTACGAGCAGTACTTC. Encoded protein: CASSWRGQGYEQYF.

V gene TRBV2 combines with J gene TRBJ2-5, with 7 bases fitting TRBD2. V dropped 1 base and J dropped 13; count of bases not matched to a gene: 15. Germline V gene lookup returns CDR1 SNHLY and CDR2 FYNNEI. The CDR3 is 15 amino acids. This CDR3 is CASSEGIGEGYERYF. In DNA form, the CDR3 reads TGTGCCAGCAGTGAAGGTATCGGGGAGGGGTATGAGCGGTACTTC. Based on the CDR3 plus reference TRBV2 and TRBJ2-5, the full variable domain is EPEVTQTPSHQVTQMGQEVILRCVPISNHLYFYWYRQILGQKVEFLVSFYNNEISEKSEIFDDQFSVERPDGSNFTLKIRSTKLEDSAMYFCASSEGIGEGYERYFGPGTRLLVL.